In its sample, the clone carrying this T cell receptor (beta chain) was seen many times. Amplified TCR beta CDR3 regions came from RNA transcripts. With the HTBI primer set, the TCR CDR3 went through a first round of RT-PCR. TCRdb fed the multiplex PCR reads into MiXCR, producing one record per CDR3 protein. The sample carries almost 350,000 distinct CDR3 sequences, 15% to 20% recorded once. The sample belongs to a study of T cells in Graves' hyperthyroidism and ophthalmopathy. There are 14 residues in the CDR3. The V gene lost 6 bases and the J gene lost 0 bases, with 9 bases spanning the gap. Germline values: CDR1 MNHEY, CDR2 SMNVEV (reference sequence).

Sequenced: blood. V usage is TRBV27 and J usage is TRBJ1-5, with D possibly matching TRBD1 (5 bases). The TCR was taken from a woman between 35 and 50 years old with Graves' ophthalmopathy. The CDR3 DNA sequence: TGTGCCAGCAGGGGGCTTCCTAGCAATCAGCCCCAGCATTTT. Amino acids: CASRGLPSNQPQHF.